The 20 T cell receptor beta chains in this list originate from one sample, sequenced in a study of regulatory T cells in long-lasting Graves disease. Building of the TCR beta libraries involved iRepertoire HTBI primers and Arm-PCR of CDR3 regions. MiXCR was run by TCRdb on the multiplex PCR reads, yielding one entry per CDR3 protein. The table shows roughly 400,000 distinct CDR3 sequences, with roughly 21% occurring only once. The sample's time point: persistent/refractory GD, antithyroid drugs over 5 years with positive TRAb. The authors made the TCR library using RNA they extracted from PBMCs. The specimen comprised peripheral blood mononuclear cells (PBMCs), sampled when the disease was refractory, from a patient treated with antithyroid drugs. All receptors come from a female donor with Graves disease.

The chain is built from TRBV28 and TRBJ1-5; D gene ambiguous. V lost 5 bases to trimming and J lost 6 bases, with 14 bases between them. CDR1 MDHEN and CDR2 SYDVKM come from the germline V gene. The CDR3 extends over 14 amino acids. CDR3 amino acids: CASSVRTGSQPQHF. CDR3 sequence (DNA): TGTGCCAGCAGTGTCAGGACGGGGAGTCAGCCCCAGCATTTT.

The V and J genes are TRBV20-1 and TRBJ2-1; D is tentatively TRBD1 or TRBD2 (5 bases each). V lost 6 bases and J lost 0, with 15 bases in between. From germline, CDR1 is DFQATT and CDR2 SNEGSKA (reference sequence). The CDR3 is 15 amino acids. The CDR3 spells CSADRGVPSYNEQFF. DNA for the CDR3: TGCAGTGCCGATCGGGGCGTGCCCTCCTACAATGAGCAGTTCTTC.

This clonotype was seen ten or more times. The genes are TRBV6-2 or TRBV6-3 and TRBJ2-7; D is possibly TRBD1 (5 bases). The CDR3 runs to 14 residues. Germline lookup yields CDR1 MNHEY and CDR2 SVGEGT. Trimming stripped 6 bases from V and 2 bases from J, with 14 bases between. CDR3 sequence: CASSYTGATYEQYF. The DNA for the CDR3 is TGTGCCAGCAGCTACACAGGAGCAACCTACGAGCAGTACTTC.

Only a few counts were recorded for this clonotype. The chain uses TRBV5-1 and TRBJ2-7; no clear D. With 0 bases removed from V and 3 bases from J, the gap between germline ends came to 10 bases. Germline V gives CDR1 SGHRS, CDR2 YFSETQ. The CDR3 spans 14 residues. CDR3: CASSLGGNRYEQYF. CDR3 coding DNA: TGCGCCAGCAGCTTGGGAGGAAATCGCTACGAGCAGTACTTC.

The chain recombines TRBV20-1 with TRBJ2-7, with 12 nucleotides matching TRBD2. V lost 5 bases, J lost 0 bases, and 8 bases stayed unmatched. This CDR3 has 16 amino acids. Germline loops: CDR1 DFQATT, CDR2 SNEGSKA (reference sequence). The CDR3 sequence: CSAQGTSGGSSYEQYF. The CDR3 nucleotides are TGCAGTGCTCAGGGTACTAGCGGGGGGAGCTCCTACGAGCAGTACTTC.

The chain employs TRBV28 and TRBJ2-5; 10 bases are shared with TRBD1. J gave up 1 base and V 4 bases, and 6 bases lay outside the gene matches. Germline V gene lookup returns CDR1 MDHEN and CDR2 SYDVKM. The CDR3 runs to 16 residues. The CDR3 nucleotides are TGTGCCAGCAGTTCACGGGACAGGGGAAGCCAAGAGACCCAGTACTTC. This encodes CASSSRDRGSQETQYF.

In its sample, this clonotype was seen many times. The chain carries TRBV27 and TRBJ1-6; D unclear. V was cut by 2 bases and J by 0 bases, with 11 bases left in between. This CDR3 has 17 residues. Germline V lookup: CDR1 MNHEY, CDR2 SMNVEV (reference sequence). The CDR3 DNA is TGTGCCAGCAGTTTAGTTGGAGGAGCCTCCTATAATTCACCCCTCCACTTT. It translates to CASSLVGGASYNSPLHF.

V and J are TRBV12-3 or TRBV12-4 and TRBJ2-3, with 9 bases aligning to TRBD2. The ends lost 8 bases at V and 6 bases at J; junction bases unmatched: 9. The CDR3 spans 14 residues. CDR3 in DNA: TGTGCCAGCGGAGCGGGAGGTATAGGGGATACGCAGTATTTT. This translates into CASGAGGIGDTQYF.

The V and J genes are TRBV6-5 and TRBJ1-1, with D uncertain. This CDR3 spans 14 amino acids. The V and J ends lost 0 bases and 0 bases respectively, with 5 bases between them. The germline gives CDR1 MNHEY, CDR2 SVGAGI. Here the CDR3 reads CASSYSRMNTEAFF. Here the CDR3 DNA reads TGTGCCAGCAGTTACTCACGCATGAACACTGAAGCTTTCTTT.

Concerning this clonotype itself: A read error is possible here, since a much larger clone lies one base away. The rearrangement joins TRBV6-4 to TRBJ2-7, with 9 nucleotides matching TRBD1. The CDR3 spans 16 residues. CDR1 and CDR2 from the germline V gene are MRHNA and SNTAGT. CDR3 loop: CANSPTDRGYSYEQYF. The CDR3 coding sequence is TGTGCCAACAGTCCCACCGACAGGGGGTACTCCTACGAGCAGTACTTC.

There are many counts of this clonotype. CDR3 in DNA: TGCAGTGCTAGAGTAGCCATGAGACAGAACATTCAGTACTTC. Its translation: CSARVAMRQNIQYF. The chain joins TRBV20-1 to TRBJ2-4, with D possibly matching TRBD1 (5 bases). CDR1 and CDR2 from the germline V gene are DFQATT and SNEGSKA (reference sequence). This CDR3 spans 14 amino acids. The V end lost 1 base, the J end lost 7 bases, and 14 bases lay between the germline ends.

The chain joins TRBV10-1 to TRBJ2-7; 9 nucleotides match TRBD2. Germline V gene sequence: CDR1 WNHNN, CDR2 SYGVQD (reference sequence). V was clipped by 0 bases and J by 5 bases; unmatched bases: 8. The CDR3 is 16 amino acids. CDR3 loop: CASSESTGLALDEQYF. The CDR3 region has the DNA TGCGCCAGCAGTGAGTCGACGGGACTAGCATTGGACGAGCAGTACTTC.

CDR3 sequence reads: CASSRRGYEQYF. The CDR3 nucleotides read TGTGCCAGCAGTAGACGGGGTTACGAGCAGTACTTC. The V gene is TRBV2, the J gene TRBJ2-7, with a tentative D call TRBD2 (5 bases). The CDR3 totals 12 residues. CDR1 is SNHLY, CDR2 FYNNEI, per germline. The V and J ends lost 5 bases and 4 bases respectively, with 9 bases between them. Full variable domain (remainder filled in from reference TRBV2 and TRBJ2-7): EPEVTQTPSHQVTQMGQEVILRCVPISNHLYFYWYRQILGQKVEFLVSFYNNEISEKSEIFDDQFSVERPDGSNFTLKIRSTKLEDSAMYFCASSRRGYEQYFGPGTRLTVT.

J is TRBJ2-7 and V is TRBV4-1, with D perhaps TRBD2 (5 bases). The V end lost 3 bases, the J end lost 0 bases, and 12 bases lay between the germline ends. Germline CDR1 reads MGHRA; CDR2 reads YSYEKL. The CDR3 loop spans 15 amino acids. In DNA form, the CDR3 reads TGCGCCAGCAGCCAGGGGAGCCACCACTCCTACGAGCAGTACTTC. Translating it yields CASSQGSHHSYEQYF.

Ten or more counts support this clonotype. This rearrangement joins TRBV6-2 or TRBV6-3 to TRBJ1-2, with 8 bases that match TRBD1. The J segment lost 0 bases and the V segment lost 6 bases, leaving 9 bases of the junction unmatched. This CDR3 is built from 16 residues. Germline CDR1 is MNHEY and CDR2 is SVGEGT. CDR3 bases: TGTGCCAGCAGGGGTGGACAGGGTCAAGCTAACTATGGCTACACCTTC. Protein product: CASRGGQGQANYGYTF.

This clonotype was seen a few times. The chain joins TRBV15 to TRBJ2-3; D not certain. V lost 8 bases and J 5 bases, leaving 14 bases between the germline ends. Germline-derived CDR1 and CDR2 are LNHNV and YYDKDF (reference sequence). This CDR3 spans 13 amino acids. The CDR3 DNA is TGTGCCACCTCCACGTCGCCCGGAGATACGCAGTATTTT. Amino acids: CATSTSPGDTQYF.

Regarding this clonotype: This is likely an artifact of a read error, given a far larger clone one base away. V usage is TRBV12-3 or TRBV12-4 and J usage is TRBJ2-5; D is perhaps TRBD1 (6 bases). The DNA matches TRBJ2-4 better at its end, which makes the J call doubtful. The CDR3 extends over 15 amino acids. The CDR3 nucleotides read TGTGCCAGCAGTTTCCAGGAACAGGGTAGGAGCATTCAGTACTTC. It codes for CASSFQEQGRSIQYF.

The chain is built from TRBV7-2 and TRBJ2-7; 10 bases agree with TRBD2. The CDR3 extends over 15 amino acids. V trimming: 5 bases; J trimming: 3 bases; junction bases outside the gene matches: 7. Germline V gene data show CDR1 as SGHTA and CDR2 as FQGNSA. CDR3 in DNA: TGTGCCAGCAGCCTGGTTAGCGGGAGGTTCTACGAGCAGTACTTC. It yields the protein CASSLVSGRFYEQYF.

The chain recombines TRBV3-1 with TRBJ2-7; TRBD2 might be the D (7 bases). Germline CDR1 and CDR2: LGHDT and YNNKEL (reference sequence). Trimming cost V 0 bases and J 7 bases, with 16 bases left between them. The CDR3 contains 15 residues. CDR3 sequence (DNA): TGTGCCAGCAGCCAAGATTTCGGACTAGGGGGTGAGCAGTACTTC. It is translated as CASSQDFGLGGEQYF.

This clonotype was recorded at least ten times. The chain couples TRBV6-5 to TRBJ2-5, with D perhaps matching TRBD1 or TRBD2 (5 bases each). This CDR3 has 15 amino acids. The V gene's germline CDR1 is MNHEY and CDR2 SVGAGI. V was trimmed by 0 bases and J by 6 bases, leaving 14 bases between them. The CDR3 DNA reads TGTGCCAGCAGTTACTCGACGGGACCAGGGAAGACCCAGTACTTC. The encoded protein is CASSYSTGPGKTQYF.